This is a list of T cell receptor beta chains from one sample in a study of human T cells and chemical hapten exposure. TCRdb analysed the RACE reads with MiXCR anew, one entry per CDR3 protein. The sample has some 400,000 distinct CDR3 sequences, 4.8% seen once; the top ten hold around 2%. Material: whole blood, obtained in connection with sensitization to the hapten diphenylcyclopropenone (DPC). These receptors were taken from a woman aged 45-59 years with alopecia areata. Some clones in this sample may be carry-over from other donors' samples. CDR3s include the opening cysteine and the closing phenylalanine or tryptophan. A D gene is named only where the DNA matches it firmly. Some rows have no size entry. The others give once, few or many, or a class for an expanded clone.

TRBD1 TRBJ2-7 many TRBV12-3/TRBV12-4 15 CASSARTGKVYEQYF TGTGCCAGCAGTGCCCGGACAGGGAAAGTCTACGAGCAGTACTTC
. TRBJ2-2 few TRBV2 14 CASTRTALTGELFF TGTGCCAGCACCAGAACGGCACTGACCGGGGAGCTGTTTTTT
. TRBJ2-1 . TRBV15 15 CATSRGAGSYNEQFF TGTGCCACCAGCAGAGGGGCGGGGTCCTACAATGAGCAGTTCTTC
TRBD2 TRBJ2-1 . TRBV27 13 CASRLAFNNEQFF TGTGCCAGTCGACTAGCGTTTAACAATGAGCAGTTCTTC
TRBD2 TRBJ2-7 many TRBV18 15 CASSPGGGPYPEQYF TGTGCCAGCTCACCAGGGGGAGGGCCTTATCCCGAGCAGTACTTC
. TRBJ1-1 many TRBV6-1 13 CASSRDRNPQAFF TGTGCCAGCAGTAGGGACCGGAACCCCCAAGCTTTCTTT
TRBD1 TRBJ1-4 many TRBV18 18 CASSRVQDRAATNEKLFF TGTGCCAGCTCTCGAGTTCAGGACAGGGCCGCAACTAATGAAAAACTGTTTTTT
TRBD1 TRBJ1-6 few TRBV27 14 CASSRDRANSPLHF TGTGCCAGCAGTAGGGACAGAGCGAATTCACCCCTCCACTTT
TRBD2 TRBJ2-3 . TRBV13 16 CASSLGSAGVTDTQYF TGTGCCAGCAGCTTAGGTTCGGCGGGAGTCACAGATACGCAGTATTTT
. TRBJ2-2 many TRBV28 12 CASDSNTGELFF TGTGCTAGCGACAGTAACACCGGGGAGCTGTTTTTT
. TRBJ2-3 . TRBV5-6 11 CASSREKQRYF TGTGCCAGCAGCCGGGAGAAGCAGCGGTATTTT
. TRBJ2-1 . TRBV5-1 11 CASTWANEQFF TGCGCCAGCACTTGGGCCAATGAGCAGTTCTTC
TRBD1 TRBJ1-4 many TRBV6-1 13 CDEGTGETEKLFF TGTGACGAAGGAACAGGGGAAACGGAAAAACTGTTTTTT
. TRBJ1-2 many TRBV28 13 CASTPPAGYGYTF TGTGCCAGCACCCCCCCCGCGGGCTATGGCTACACCTTC
. TRBJ2-2 many TRBV29-1 12 CSVMGDTGELFF TGCAGCGTTATGGGGGACACCGGGGAGCTGTTTTTT
. TRBJ1-1 many TRBV7-9 13 CASSSLGRTEAFF TGTGCCAGCAGCTCCCTGGGACGTACTGAAGCTTTCTTT
. TRBJ2-7 few TRBV7-9 14 CASSLELMGAEQYF TGTGCCAGCAGCTTAGAGCTCATGGGAGCGGAGCAGTACTTC
. TRBJ2-6 many TRBV27 14 CASGVRSGANVLTF TGTGCCAGCGGCGTTCGCTCTGGGGCCAACGTCCTGACTTTC
TRBD1 TRBJ1-5 many TRBV3-1 15 CASSPRQGVGQPQHF TGTGCCAGCAGCCCCCGACAGGGTGTGGGTCAGCCCCAGCATTTT
. TRBJ1-5 many TRBV30 13 CAWSAGLDQPQHF TGTGCCTGGAGTGCAGGCCTCGATCAGCCCCAGCATTTT
TRBD1 TRBJ2-3 . TRBV10-3 14 CAAYPGQGPHTQYF TGTGCCGCCTACCCGGGACAGGGACCTCATACGCAGTATTTT
TRBD1 TRBJ1-2 many TRBV5-6 13 CASSAQGASGYTF TGTGCCAGCAGTGCACAGGGGGCGAGTGGCTACACCTTC
. TRBJ1-1 . TRBV6-5 14 CASSGSGAFTEAFF TGTGCCAGCAGTGGGTCAGGGGCATTCACTGAAGCTTTCTTT
. TRBJ2-5 . TRBV6-2/TRBV6-3 12 CASSPQGPDQYF TGTGCCAGCTCCCCCCAGGGCCCGGACCAGTACTTC
. TRBJ2-7 . TRBV7-9 13 CASEKPSSYEQYF TGTGCCAGCGAAAAACCTAGCTCCTACGAGCAGTACTTC
TRBD2 TRBJ2-3 many TRBV7-9 16 CASSSASGVFTDTQYF TGTGCCAGCAGCTCCGCTAGCGGGGTGTTCACAGATACGCAGTATTTT
. TRBJ1-1 many TRBV3-1 12 CASSQEKRVAFF TGTGCCAGCAGCCAAGAGAAGAGGGTTGCTTTCTTT
. TRBJ2-7 . TRBV6-5 13 CASSPTLVHEQYF TGTGCCAGCAGTCCCACCTTGGTCCACGAGCAGTACTTC
TRBD1 TRBJ1-4 many TRBV6-1 15 CASSDLTGAPEKLFF TGTGCCAGCAGTGACCTGACAGGGGCCCCTGAAAAACTGTTTTTT
. TRBJ2-2 many TRBV6-6 15 CASSLQGIGTGELFF TGTGCCAGCAGCCTTCAGGGTATTGGAACCGGGGAGCTGTTTTTT
. TRBJ2-3 . TRBV30 13 CATPRDTTDTQYF TGTGCCACTCCCCGGGATACCACAGATACGCAGTATTTT
TRBD1 TRBJ2-7 many TRBV12-3/TRBV12-4 15 CASSGRDRAVHEQYF TGTGCCAGCAGTGGCCGGGACAGGGCCGTCCACGAGCAGTACTTC
. TRBJ1-1 many TRBV9 15 CASSVVGSEGTEAFF TGTGCCAGCAGCGTAGTCGGCTCCGAGGGCACTGAAGCTTTCTTT
TRBD1 TRBJ2-7 . TRBV28 13 CASNQGQNYEQYF TGTGCCAGCAACCAGGGACAGAACTACGAGCAGTACTTC
TRBD2 TRBJ2-3 many TRBV7-2 13 CASGTSAPDTQYF TGTGCCAGCGGGACTAGCGCCCCAGATACGCAGTATTTT
TRBD2 TRBJ2-1 . TRBV9 15 CASSTRGGAYNEQFF TGTGCCAGCAGCACCCGTGGGGGGGCCTACAATGAGCAGTTCTTC
TRBD2 TRBJ2-2 many TRBV10-3 16 CAISESSGGSGGELFF TGTGCCATCAGTGAGTCCAGCGGGGGGTCCGGCGGGGAGCTGTTTTTT
TRBD2 TRBJ2-1 many TRBV5-1 16 CASSLAAGGSYNEQFF TGCGCCAGCAGCTTGGCGGCGGGAGGGTCCTACAATGAGCAGTTCTTC
TRBD1 TRBJ1-1 few TRBV11-1 15 CASSPLGQRNTEAFF TGTGCCAGCAGCCCCCTGGGACAGAGAAACACTGAAGCTTTCTTT
TRBD1 TRBJ1-6 . TRBV12-3/TRBV12-4 16 CASSPTGGPNNSPLHF TGTGCCAGCAGCCCGACAGGGGGCCCCAATAATTCACCCCTCCACTTT
TRBD1 TRBJ1-1 many TRBV6-5 14 CASSNRGRGTEAFF TGTGCCAGCAGTAACAGGGGCCGCGGGACTGAAGCTTTCTTT
TRBD1 TRBJ1-6 . TRBV6-1 17 CASRPQGGSSYNSPLHF TGTGCCAGCAGGCCTCAGGGGGGGAGCTCCTATAATTCACCCCTCCACTTT
TRBD2 TRBJ2-3 many TRBV28 15 CASMGLAVSRDTQYF TGTGCCAGCATGGGACTAGCGGTATCCAGGGATACGCAGTATTTT
TRBD1 TRBJ2-3 few TRBV10-3 15 CAISPATGGRDTQYF TGTGCCATCAGTCCTGCGACAGGGGGCAGAGATACGCAGTATTTT
. TRBJ2-7 many TRBV27 13 CASSLLDTYEQYF TGTGCCAGCAGTTTACTGGACACCTACGAGCAGTACTTC
. TRBJ2-7 . TRBV2 13 CASRADYANEQYF TGTGCCAGCAGAGCAGACTACGCCAACGAGCAGTACTTC
TRBD2 TRBJ2-3 . TRBV7-9 18 CASSLGIAAGALTDTQYF TGTGCCAGCAGCTTAGGCATTGCAGCGGGGGCTCTCACAGATACGCAGTATTTT
. TRBJ2-5 . TRBV6-5 13 CASSYSGGQAQYF TGTGCCAGCAGTTACTCAGGGGGGCAGGCCCAGTACTTC
. TRBJ2-1 few TRBV2 11 CASNANNEQFF TGTGCCAGCAATGCCAACAATGAGCAGTTCTTC
. TRBJ1-4 . TRBV6-2/TRBV6-3 12 CASSYSAEKLFF TGTGCCAGCAGTTACTCGGCTGAAAAACTGTTTTTT
. TRBJ1-1 . TRBV14 14 CASSQTGANTEAFF TGTGCCAGCAGCCAGACAGGAGCAAACACTGAAGCTTTCTTT
TRBD1 TRBJ2-2 . TRBV12-3/TRBV12-4 14 CASRLTGGSGELFF TGTGCCAGCAGACTGACAGGGGGAAGCGGGGAGCTGTTTTTT